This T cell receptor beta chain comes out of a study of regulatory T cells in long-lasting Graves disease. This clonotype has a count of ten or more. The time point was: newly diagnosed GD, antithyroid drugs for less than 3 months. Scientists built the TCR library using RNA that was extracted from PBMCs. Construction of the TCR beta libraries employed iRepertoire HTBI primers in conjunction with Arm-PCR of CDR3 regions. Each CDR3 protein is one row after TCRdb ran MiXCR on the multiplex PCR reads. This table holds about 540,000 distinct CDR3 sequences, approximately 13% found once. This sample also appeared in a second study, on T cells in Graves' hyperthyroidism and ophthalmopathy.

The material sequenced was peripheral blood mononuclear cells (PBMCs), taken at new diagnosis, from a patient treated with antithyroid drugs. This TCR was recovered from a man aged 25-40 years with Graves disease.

CDR3 DNA: TGTGCCAGCAGAGACAGGGGAAGCACAGATACGCAGTATTTT. Translated, it gives CASRDRGSTDTQYF. The chain has TRBV19 and TRBJ2-3; 8 bases align to TRBD1. The CDR3 extends over 14 amino acids. Germline-derived CDR1 and CDR2 are LNHDA and SQIVND (reference sequence). V dropped 9 bases and J dropped 0; count of bases not matched to a gene: 5. The variable domain in full, with the rest retrieved from reference TRBV19 and TRBJ2-3, is DGGITQSPKYLFRKEGQNVTLSCEQNLNHDAMYWYRQDPGQGLRLIYYSQIVNDFQKGDIAEGYSVSREKKESFPLTVTSAQKNPTAFYLCASRDRGSTDTQYFGPGTRLTVL.